The 20 T cell receptor beta chains given below trace back to one sample, sequenced in a study of T cells in Graves' hyperthyroidism and ophthalmopathy. TCR beta CDR3 regions were amplified from RNA transcripts. HTBI primers were the set used in a first-round RT-PCR of the TCR CDR3. TCRdb redid the calling of the multiplex PCR reads with MiXCR, one entry per CDR3 protein. The sample contains 470,000 or so distinct CDR3 sequences, under 25% of which appear only once. What was sequenced was blood. These receptor sequences come from a man aged 18 to 30 with Graves' hyperthyroidism.

This clonotype was seen many times. This chain links TRBV7-9 with TRBJ1-2, with D uncertain. Trimming stripped 3 bases from V and 4 bases from J, with 12 bases between. CDR3 length: 14 residues. Germline lookup yields CDR1 SEHNR and CDR2 FQNEAQ (reference sequence). The CDR3 spells CASSFSGGVYGYTF. CDR3 sequence (DNA): TGTGCCAGCAGCTTTTCAGGTGGGGTCTATGGCTACACCTTC.

V gene TRBV6-1 combines with J gene TRBJ1-5; no reliable D call. The V gene lost 8 bases and the J gene lost 0 bases, with 11 bases spanning the gap. Germline assignment: CDR1 MNHNS and CDR2 SASEGT. The CDR3 covers 14 residues. The CDR3 sequence: CASGSDYSNQPQHF. The CDR3 DNA sequence: TGTGCCAGCGGATCAGACTATAGCAATCAGCCCCAGCATTTT.

This clonotype has ten or more counts. The V call is TRBV6-5, the J call TRBJ1-5; D may be TRBD1 (5 bases). The CDR3 extends over 14 amino acids. Trimming took off 3 bases at V and 5 bases at J, with 11 bases between the two ends. Germline CDR1 and CDR2: MNHEY and SVGAGI. CDR3 sequence reads: CASSYGGEDQPQHF. CDR3 sequence (DNA): TGTGCCAGCAGTTATGGGGGGGAGGATCAGCCCCAGCATTTT.

Turning to this clonotype: This may come from a read error, since a much larger clone is one base off. The V call is TRBV28, the J call TRBJ1-6, with D tentatively TRBD1 (5 bases). Germline V lookup: CDR1 MDHEN, CDR2 SYDVKM. V shed 3 bases and J shed 8 bases, with 8 bases lying between them. The CDR3 extends over 13 amino acids. CDR3 in DNA: TGTGCCAGCAGTTTGATAGGGGATTCACCCCTCCACTTT. Its protein is CASSLIGDSPLHF.

A few counts support this clonotype. The rearrangement uses TRBV5-1 and TRBJ2-5; D unresolved. The V gene's germline CDR1 is SGHRS and CDR2 YFSETQ. The CDR3 totals 14 residues. V lost 1 base and J lost 1, with 8 bases in between. As DNA, the CDR3 is TGCGCCAGCAGCTTGCACCATTTCCAAGAGACCCAGTACTTC. Translated, it gives CASSLHHFQETQYF. Looking up the rest from reference TRBV5-1 and TRBJ2-5 gives the full variable domain: KAGVTQTPRYLIKTRGQQVTLSCSPISGHRSVSWYQQTPGQGLQFLFEYFSETQRNKGNFPGRFSGRQFSNSRSEMNVSTLELGDSALYLCASSLHHFQETQYFGPGTRLLVL.

This clonotype was observed a few times. The chain carries TRBV28 and TRBJ2-7; weak D call: TRBD2 (5 bases). This CDR3 is 12 amino acids long. Germline values: CDR1 MDHEN, CDR2 SYDVKM. Trimming removed 6 bases from V and 6 bases from J, with 12 bases in between. CDR3 DNA sequence: TGTGCCAGCAGACCCGGGGAGTCCGAGCAGTACTTC. Protein product: CASRPGESEQYF.

This clonotype was recorded at least ten times. The genes are TRBV12-3 or TRBV12-4 and TRBJ2-7; 11 nucleotides align to TRBD2. The trim removed 6 bases at V and 6 bases at J, leaving 7 bases unmatched. The CDR3 runs to 14 residues. CDR3 nucleotides: TGTGCCAGCAGCCGTAGCGGGGGGGCGAGCGAGCAGTACTTC. It translates to CASSRSGGASEQYF.

The genes are TRBV14 and TRBJ1-2; a weak D match, TRBD1 (6 bases). This CDR3 contains 15 residues. The germline V and J ends were trimmed by 3 bases and 2 bases, with 13 bases remaining between them. CDR1 and CDR2 from the germline V gene are SGHDN and FVKESK. The CDR3 DNA is TGTGCCAGCAGCCAGTTTCGGGGGGCGAACTATGGCTACACCTTC. Translating gives CASSQFRGANYGYTF.

The chain is built from TRBV28 and TRBJ2-7; D might be TRBD1 (6 bases). Between the trimmed V and J ends, which lost 8 bases and 0 bases, there was a span of 14 bases. The V gene's germline CDR1 is MDHEN and CDR2 SYDVKM. This CDR3 spans 14 amino acids. The CDR3 DNA reads TGTGCCAGCCAGAGGACAGTGCGCTCCTACGAGCAGTACTTC. Translation: CASQRTVRSYEQYF.

This clonotype has ten or more counts. This sequence joins TRBV11-2 and TRBJ2-7; 9 nucleotides match TRBD1. The CDR3 consists of 15 residues. V lost 7 bases, J lost 3 bases, and 10 bases stayed unmatched. Germline V CDR1 and CDR2: SGHAT, FQNNGV. CDR3 sequence: CASTATGQGRYEQYF. The CDR3 nucleotides read TGTGCCAGCACCGCAACGGGACAGGGCCGCTACGAGCAGTACTTC.

The table lists this clonotype with many counts. The rearrangement links TRBV5-1 to TRBJ1-1; unclear D gene. Germline CDR1 and CDR2: SGHRS and YFSETQ. This CDR3 region has 15 residues. V was trimmed by 0 bases and J by 3 bases, leaving 12 bases between them. The CDR3, as DNA: TGCGCCAGCAGCTTGGGCGGGGAATTGGACACTGAAGCTTTCTTT. Protein: CASSLGGELDTEAFF.

This clonotype was counted many times. The rearrangement uses TRBV10-3 and TRBJ1-5, with TRBD1 matching 11 bases. The CDR3 spans 17 residues. The V segment lost 4 bases and the J segment 3 bases; nucleotides outside the gene matches: 8. Germline V gene lookup returns CDR1 ENHRY and CDR2 SYGVKD. CDR3 residues: CAISASRDRGNNQPQHF. The CDR3 coding sequence is TGTGCCATCAGTGCATCCCGGGACAGGGGGAACAATCAGCCCCAGCATTTT.

In the case of this clonotype: The junction departs from germline at one end; a sequencing error may be responsible. The CDR3 DNA is TGCGCCTGCAGCCGCGACAGGGGATCCTACGAGCAGTACTTC. It specifies CACSRDRGSYEQYF. This rearrangement joins TRBV5-1 to TRBJ2-7; 8 bases agree with TRBD1. The CDR3 contains 14 residues. The germline CDR1 and CDR2 sequences are SGHRS and YFSETQ.

This clonotype has a count of ten or more. The rearrangement uses TRBV7-6 and TRBJ2-4; D is undetermined. The CDR3 has 13 amino acids. The V end lost 2 bases, the J end lost 5 bases, and 7 bases lay between the germline ends. The germline CDR1 and CDR2 sequences are SGHVS and FNYEAQ. Here the CDR3 reads CASSLNSQNIQYF. The CDR3 DNA sequence: TGTGCCAGCAGCTTAAACAGCCAAAACATTCAGTACTTC.

In this sample, this clonotype turned up many times. The genes are TRBV6-5 and TRBJ1-3; unclear D gene. The CDR3 contains 14 residues. Trimming left V 4 bases short and J 0 bases short, with 7 bases between. The germline CDR1 and CDR2 sequences are MNHEY and SVGAGI. The CDR3 DNA reads TGTGCCAGCAGTTTCCTACGCTCTGGAAACACCATATATTTT. It is translated as CASSFLRSGNTIYF.

This clonotype was found a few times. This chain uses TRBV6-1 with TRBJ2-2; D ambiguous. Germline V gene lookup returns CDR1 MNHNS and CDR2 SASEGT. This CDR3 is 15 amino acids long. V was clipped by 1 base and J by 0 bases, with 6 bases between them. The CDR3 protein is CASSEEASNTGELFF. Written as DNA, the CDR3 is TGTGCCAGCAGTGAAGAGGCCTCGAACACCGGGGAGCTGTTTTTT.

Many counts were recorded for this clonotype. The genes are TRBV24-1 and TRBJ1-2; 8 bases are a match to TRBD1. There are 14 residues in the CDR3. CDR1 is KGHDR, CDR2 SFDVKD, per germline. The V segment lost 1 base and the J segment 5 bases; nucleotides outside the gene matches: 2. The CDR3 loop reads CATSDLRTGYGYTF. DNA for the CDR3: TGTGCCACCAGTGATTTAAGGACAGGGTATGGCTACACCTTC.

The table lists this clonotype with many counts. V is TRBV4-2 and J is TRBJ1-5, with D unresolved. The CDR3 contains 15 residues. Trimming pared 3 bases from V and 2 bases from J, leaving 11 bases between. Germline CDR1 is LGHNA and CDR2 is YNFKEQ. CDR3 amino acids: CASSQGAGGNQPQHF. The CDR3, as DNA: TGTGCCAGCAGCCAGGGAGCAGGCGGCAATCAGCCCCAGCATTTT.

This clonotype was picked up one time. The V gene is TRBV2, the J gene TRBJ2-5; D might be TRBD1 (5 bases). Deletions cut 1 base from V and 4 bases from J, with 10 bases between. Germline V lookup: CDR1 SNHLY, CDR2 FYNNEI. The length of the CDR3 is 14 residues. CDR3 nucleotides: TGTGCCAGCAGTGAAGGCAGGGCGGTAGAGACCCAGTACTTC. Encoded protein: CASSEGRAVETQYF.

The chain couples TRBV6-1 to TRBJ1-5, with 8 bases matching TRBD1. The CDR3 is 16 amino acids. V was clipped by 6 bases and J by 6 bases; unmatched bases: 13. Germline CDR1 reads MNHNS; CDR2 reads SASEGT. This CDR3 reads CASRKVGQGLLQPQHF. For the CDR3, the DNA is TGTGCCAGCAGGAAAGTAGGACAGGGCCTGCTTCAGCCCCAGCATTTT.